The 4 T cell receptor beta chains given below trace back to one sample, sequenced in a study of blood T cells in healthy people across ages. For the second PCR, which ran for roughly 6 to 12 cycles, a sample-barcoded 5' primer and a J-beta primer mix were used. TCRdb re-called the 5' RACE reads with MiXCR, one entry per CDR3 protein. The sample holds some 880,000 distinct CDR3 sequences, roughly 34% seen once. Source material: blood. The receptors derive from a man between 18 and 35 years old in good health.

The chain is built from TRBV4-3 and TRBJ2-2, with TRBD2 as a possible D gene (6 bases). Between the trimmed V and J ends, which lost 4 bases and 4 bases, there was a span of 16 bases. The CDR3 contains 16 residues. Germline V gene data show CDR1 as LGHNA and CDR2 as YSLEER. The CDR3 here is CASSPRDWRSTGELFF. The CDR3 bases are TGCGCCAGCAGCCCGAGGGACTGGCGGTCCACCGGGGAGCTGTTTTTT.

The chain combines TRBV7-9 with TRBJ2-5, with 14 bases aligning to TRBD2. This CDR3 comprises 17 residues. V dropped 2 bases and J dropped 3; count of bases not matched to a gene: 5. The V gene's germline CDR1 is SEHNR and CDR2 FQNEAQ (reference sequence). CDR3 sequence (DNA): TGTGCCAGCAGCTTATCCCGGACTAGCGGGGGGAAAGAGACCCAGTACTTC. It encodes CASSLSRTSGGKETQYF.

The rearrangement links TRBV5-1 to TRBJ2-5, with D tentatively TRBD1 (6 bases). With 4 bases removed from V and 3 bases from J, the gap between germline ends came to 16 bases. Per germline, CDR1 SGHRS and CDR2 YFSETQ. There are 15 residues in the CDR3. CDR3 sequence reads: CASSPSLAGEETQYF. DNA for the CDR3: TGCGCCAGCAGCCCCAGTTTGGCAGGGGAAGAGACCCAGTACTTC.

The chain combines TRBV12-3 or TRBV12-4 with TRBJ2-5; perhaps D is TRBD1 or TRBD2 (5 bases each). This CDR3 has 14 residues. Trimming removed 5 bases from V and 11 bases from J, with 21 bases in between. Written as DNA, the CDR3 is TGTGCCAGCAGTACCTCTAGAGGGACCTACGGGCAGTACTTC. This codes for CASSTSRGTYGQYF.